Listed below are T cell receptor beta chains from one sample, sequenced in a study of T cell responses to AZD1222 COVID-19 vaccine. Assay used: immunoSEQ multiplex PCR; TCRdb lists only in-frame clones, some missing. The table includes some 150,000 clones, roughly 90% detected once. The material was peripheral blood, obtained 28 days after the second AZD1222 dose. These receptor sequences come from an adult who received the AZD1222 COVID-19 vaccine. Each CDR3 is given with its conserved first and last residue. The D gene is left open where the match is weak. Expanded clones get a size class; other rows say once, few or many, or leave the size out.

v_call	d_call	j_call	clone_size	cdr3_nt	cdr3_aa
TRBV29-1	TRBD2	TRBJ2-1	.	TGCAGCGTGGACATAGCGGGAGGCCCCTTCAATGAGCAGTTCTTC	CSVDIAGGPFNEQFF
TRBV4-1	TRBD2	TRBJ2-7	.	TGCGCCAGCAGTTCTCTGGGGGGGACCTTCTCCGAGCAGTACTTC	CASSSLGGTFSEQYF
TRBV28	.	TRBJ1-1	.	TGTGCCAGCAGCCGAGACGGGACGTACACTGAAGCTTTCTTT	CASSRDGTYTEAFF
TRBV19	TRBD2	TRBJ2-3	once	TGTGCCAGTAGTACCCGACTAGCGGGAGACCCAGATACGCAGTATTTT	CASSTRLAGDPDTQYF
TRBV10-1	TRBD1	TRBJ2-1	.	TGCGCCAGCAGTGAGTCTAGGGACAGGGGGCAGTTCTTC	CASSESRDRGQFF
TRBV5-6	.	TRBJ1-2	.	TGTGCCAGCAGCTTGGTCGGTTATGGCTACACCTTC	CASSLVGYGYTF
TRBV5-4	.	TRBJ1-1	.	TGTGCCAGCAGCTTTATCGTCAACACTGAAGCTTTCTTT	CASSFIVNTEAFF
TRBV11-2	TRBD1	TRBJ2-5	.	TGTGCCAGCAGCTTAGCCCCCCGGACAGGGGGAGAGACCCAGTACTTC	CASSLAPRTGGETQYF
TRBV6-5	.	TRBJ2-7	.	TGTGCCAGCACGGGGACCGGTAACTACGAGCAGTACTTC	CASTGTGNYEQYF
TRBV28	TRBD1	TRBJ2-7	once	TGTGCCAGTGAACCGGGACAGGGGGCAAGAGAGCAGTACTTC	CASEPGQGAREQYF
TRBV5-1	TRBD2	TRBJ2-5	.	TGCGCCAGCAGCCCTAGCGGCCAAGAGACCCAGTACTTC	CASSPSGQETQYF
TRBV19	TRBD2	TRBJ2-3	.	TGTGCCAGTAGACCGGGACTAGCGAACACAGATACGCAGTATTTT	CASRPGLANTDTQYF
TRBV5-6	.	TRBJ1-3	once	TGTGCCAGCAGTTATAGACCGGGGGCTGGAAACACCATATATTTT	CASSYRPGAGNTIYF
TRBV20-1	.	TRBJ2-7	.	TGCAGTGCTAGTCCTGGGTCTTTTAGGTCCTACGAGCAGTACTTC	CSASPGSFRSYEQYF
TRBV5-1	TRBD1	TRBJ2-3	.	TGCGCCAGCAGCGGAGATATACAGGGGTCAGCTGGCACAGATACGCAGTATTTT	CASSGDIQGSAGTDTQYF
TRBV30	.	TRBJ1-5	.	TGTGCCTGGAGTGTGGAGGGGGATCAGCCCCAGCATTTT	CAWSVEGDQPQHF
TRBV27	.	TRBJ2-7	few	TGTGCCAGCAATACCGGCAGGGGCCCCTACGAGCAGTACTTC	CASNTGRGPYEQYF
TRBV6-1	.	TRBJ2-5	.	TGTGCCAGCAGTGAATGGGACAATGCCCTCCTCCAAGAGACCCAGTACTTC	CASSEWDNALLQETQYF
TRBV4-3	.	TRBJ1-6	.	TGCGCCAGCAGCCAAGATACAAGGACGGATAATTCACCCCTCCACTTT	CASSQDTRTDNSPLHF
TRBV5-1	.	TRBJ1-5	once	TGCGCCAGCAGCCCCGGGAGCGGTAGCGATCAGCCCCAGCATTTT	CASSPGSGSDQPQHF
TRBV27	TRBD2	TRBJ2-3	.	TGTGCCAGCAGTTTACGGGGAGTGGGACTAGCGGATAGGGGGGGGACAGATACGCAGTATTTT	CASSLRGVGLADRGGTDTQYF
TRBV19	TRBD1	TRBJ1-1	.	TGTGCCAGTAGCTTGGGACAGGGCGGTGAAGCTTTCTTT	CASSLGQGGEAFF
TRBV5-1	TRBD2	TRBJ2-1	.	TGCGCCAGCAGCCACCATACTAGCGGGAGGTTCTATGAGCAGTTCTTC	CASSHHTSGRFYEQFF
TRBV24-1	TRBD2	TRBJ2-1	.	TGTGCCACCAGTGTCCGGCAGGGAAGGACTAGCTCCTACAATGAGCAGTTCTTC	CATSVRQGRTSSYNEQFF
TRBV7-9	.	TRBJ2-5	.	TGTGCCAGCAGCCCCCTTGAGCCGGAGACCCAGTACTTC	CASSPLEPETQYF
TRBV5-6	TRBD1	TRBJ2-7	.	TGTGCCAGTAAACGTCAGCTTAGTTACCTTCAGGGGGCAAGTGGCGAGCAGTACTTC	CASKRQLSYLQGASGEQYF
TRBV6-5	.	TRBJ2-7	.	TGTGCCAGCAGCACCGACTACGAGCAGTACTTC	CASSTDYEQYF
TRBV29-1	TRBD1	TRBJ2-1	.	TGCAGCGCGACAGGGGCGAGCTCCTACAATGAGCAGTTCTTC	CSATGASSYNEQFF
TRBV9	.	TRBJ2-7	.	TGTGCCAGCAGCCCTGCGGGACATAACTCCTACGAGCAGTACTTC	CASSPAGHNSYEQYF
TRBV2	TRBD1	TRBJ1-2	.	TGTGCCAGCAGTGAAGAACAGGGGAAGTGGGGCTACACCTTC	CASSEEQGKWGYTF
TRBV7-2	.	TRBJ2-7	.	TGTGCCAGCAGCTTAGGTCTCAGTCACAGCTACGAGCAGTACTTC	CASSLGLSHSYEQYF
TRBV5-1	.	TRBJ2-7	.	TGCGCCAGCAGTGGGGACCAAACCTACGAGCAGTACTTC	CASSGDQTYEQYF
TRBV5-1	.	TRBJ1-2	once	TGCGCCAGCAGCCTTGGGGCAGGGGCCCACTATGGCTACACCTTC	CASSLGAGAHYGYTF
TRBV24-1	TRBD1	TRBJ2-1	.	TGTGCCACCAGTGATATTCGGGACAGGGGGAATGAGCAGTTCTTC	CATSDIRDRGNEQFF
TRBV9	.	TRBJ2-1	.	TGTGCCAGCAGCGTAGGGGGGACTCATGATGAGCAGTTCTTC	CASSVGGTHDEQFF
TRBV5-4	.	TRBJ2-6	.	TGTGCCAGCAGCCCTACAGGGTTTGGGGCCAACGTCCTGACTTTC	CASSPTGFGANVLTF
TRBV2	.	TRBJ1-1	.	TGTGCCAGCAGTGGCCTACGCAGGATGAACACTGAAGCTTTCTTT	CASSGLRRMNTEAFF
TRBV11-2	TRBD1	TRBJ2-5	.	TGTGCCAGCACCCCGACAGGGCGAGAGACCCAGTACTTC	CASTPTGRETQYF
TRBV11-2	.	TRBJ2-7	.	TGTGCCAGCAGCTTAGATCTCCCCAGCGTGCGCTACGAGCAGTACTTC	CASSLDLPSVRYEQYF
TRBV2	.	TRBJ1-5	.	TGTGCCAGCAGTGACAGAAGCAATCAGCCCCAGCATTTT	CASSDRSNQPQHF